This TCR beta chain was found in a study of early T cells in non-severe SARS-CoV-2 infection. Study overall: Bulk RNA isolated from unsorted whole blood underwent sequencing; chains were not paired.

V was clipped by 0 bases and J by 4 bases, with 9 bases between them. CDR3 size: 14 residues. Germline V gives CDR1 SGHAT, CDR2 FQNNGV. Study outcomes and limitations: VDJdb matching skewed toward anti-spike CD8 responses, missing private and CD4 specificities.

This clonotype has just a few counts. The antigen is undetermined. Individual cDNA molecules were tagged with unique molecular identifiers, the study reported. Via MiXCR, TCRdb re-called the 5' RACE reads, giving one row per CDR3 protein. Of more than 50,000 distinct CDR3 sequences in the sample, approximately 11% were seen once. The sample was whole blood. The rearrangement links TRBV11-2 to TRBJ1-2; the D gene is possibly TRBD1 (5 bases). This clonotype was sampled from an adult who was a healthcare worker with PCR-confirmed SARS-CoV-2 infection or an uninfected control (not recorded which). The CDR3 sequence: CASSLDNGAYGYTF. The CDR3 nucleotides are TGTGCCAGCAGCTTAGATAATGGGGCCTATGGCTACACCTTC.